The 26 T cell receptor beta chains listed next were all sequenced from one sample in a study of cytomegalovirus exposure and HLA in healthy donors (dated by TCRdb to between 2016 and 2019). The receptor library was made with the immunoSEQ multiplex PCR assay. The multiplex PCR relied on a mix of 60 forward primers for TCR Vbeta segments and 13 reverse primers for TCR Jbeta segments. TCRdb retrieved this table from immuneACCESS and kept in-frame rearrangements only. Not all clones are present; in checked studies, unresolved V genes account for under half, and no reason is known for the remainder. This sample gives some 140,000 clones in total; roughly 80% of them show up just once. The leading ten clones occupy approximately 8.8% of the sample. Input material: PBMCs. These receptors all stem from a woman in her 50s in good health and CMV-seropositive.

The gene calls are TRBV7-3 and TRBJ2-5, with D possibly being TRBD2 (5 bases). CDR1 and CDR2 (germline): SGHTA, FQGTGA. The CDR3 sequence is 14 residues long. Trimming left V 3 bases short and J 4 bases short, with 12 bases between. The CDR3 loop reads CASSFPGMGETQYF. In nucleotides, the CDR3 is TGTGCCAGCAGCTTTCCGGGGATGGGAGAGACCCAGTACTTC. Variable domain in full (rest from reference TRBV7-3 and TRBJ2-5): GAGVSQTPSNKVTEKGKYVELRCDPISGHTALYWYRQSLGQGPEFLIYFQGTGAADDSGLPNDRFFAVRPEGSVSTLKIQRTERGDSAVYLCASSFPGMGETQYFGPGTRLLVL.

V and J are TRBV4-2 and TRBJ1-4, with a possible D match to TRBD1 (5 bases). Germline lookup yields CDR1 LGHNA and CDR2 YNFKEQ. The CDR3 loop spans 18 amino acids. The V end was cut by 0 bases, the J end by 0 bases, with 14 bases between. CDR3 bases: TGTGCCAGCAGCCAAGATCAGGTCGGGGGGGCAACTAATGAAAAACTGTTTTTT. Protein sequence: CASSQDQVGGATNEKLFF.

The J gene is TRBJ1-2, the V gene TRBV9; D not certain. V was clipped by 4 bases and J by 5 bases, with 12 bases between them. The CDR3 runs 13 residues. Germline V gene data show CDR1 as SGDLS and CDR2 as YYNGEE. As DNA, the CDR3 is TGTGCCAGCAGCCAACAGACGGGGTATGGCTACACCTTC. It is translated as CASSQQTGYGYTF.

V is TRBV4-2 and J is TRBJ2-1; TRBD1 aligns across 10 bases. Looked up from germline, CDR1 is LGHNA and CDR2 is YNFKEQ. The CDR3 has 15 residues. J gave up 9 bases and V 5 bases, and 10 bases lay outside the gene matches. CDR3 amino acids: CASSLPGQGFGEQFF. Written as DNA, the CDR3 is TGTGCCAGCAGCTTACCGGGACAGGGGTTTGGTGAGCAGTTCTTC.

This clone was detected only a few times. This chain joins TRBV6-1 and TRBJ2-2; TRBD2 is a possible D gene (5 bases). Trimming removed 7 bases at V and 7 bases at J, with 16 bases between. In germline, CDR1 is MNHNS, CDR2 SASEGT. The length of the CDR3 is 14 residues. CDR3 bases: TGTGCCAGCACTCCCGTCGGGGTAGACGGGGAGCTGTTTTTT. The encoded protein is CASTPVGVDGELFF.

The chain employs TRBV15 and TRBJ2-3, with D tentatively TRBD2 (5 bases). The CDR3 runs to 16 residues. The ends were cut back, 0 bases at V and 2 bases at J, with 12 bases in the middle. From germline, CDR1 is LNHNV and CDR2 YYDKDF (reference sequence). This CDR3 is CATSRDSGTITDTQYF. Here the CDR3 DNA reads TGTGCCACCAGCAGAGATTCGGGAACTATCACAGATACGCAGTATTTT.

This clone is a singleton in its sample. The rearrangement links TRBV18 to TRBJ2-1, with D maybe TRBD1 (6 bases). The CDR3 loop spans 15 amino acids. Germline V gives CDR1 KGHSH, CDR2 LQKENI. Trimming left V 6 bases short and J 0 bases short, with 12 bases between. CDR3 sequence reads: CASSLTGLSYNEQFF. The CDR3 DNA is TGTGCCAGCTCCCTGACAGGCCTCTCCTACAATGAGCAGTTCTTC.

The chain is built from TRBV30 and TRBJ2-4; D gene uncertain. CDR1 is GTSNPN and CDR2 is SVGIG in the germline V gene (reference sequence). The V end was cut by 1 base, the J end by 6 bases, with 10 bases between. This CDR3 is built from 13 residues. The CDR3 region is CAWSATRVNIQYF. Here the CDR3 DNA reads TGTGCCTGGAGTGCCACTCGAGTAAACATTCAGTACTTC.

The genes are TRBV5-1 and TRBJ1-2; D is perhaps TRBD1 (5 bases). V was cut by 3 bases and J by 0 bases, with 12 bases left in between. This CDR3 is built from 15 residues. The germline CDR1 and CDR2 sequences are SGHRS and YFSETQ. The CDR3 DNA follows: TGCGCCAGCAGCTCCATCGCAGGGACTAACTATGGCTACACCTTC. As protein: CASSSIAGTNYGYTF.

The chain links TRBV6-6 to TRBJ1-5, with D maybe TRBD1 (5 bases). The length of the CDR3 is 13 residues. Germline CDR1 and CDR2: MNHNY and SVGAGI (reference sequence). V shed 8 bases and J shed 6 bases, with 14 bases lying between them. The CDR3, as DNA: TGTGCCAGCGGACGGGGGGGTTTTCAGCCCCAGCATTTT. This codes for CASGRGGFQPQHF.

The gene calls are TRBV6-5 and TRBJ2-5; 7 bases map to TRBD1. This CDR3 is 14 amino acids long. Germline V gives CDR1 MNHEY, CDR2 SVGAGI. J lost 7 bases, V lost 3 bases, and 8 bases had no gene match. CDR3 amino acids: CASSYGDSRRTQYF. The CDR3 DNA follows: TGTGCCAGCAGTTATGGGGACAGTCGACGGACCCAGTACTTC.

The chain is built from TRBV7-9 and TRBJ2-3; D remains unclear. The V end was cut by 1 base, the J end by 5 bases, with 16 bases between. This CDR3 contains 16 residues. The germline gives CDR1 SEHNR, CDR2 FQNEAQ (reference sequence). CDR3 protein: CASSLGAWQEGDTQYF. The CDR3 DNA follows: TGTGCCAGCAGCTTAGGAGCATGGCAGGAAGGAGATACGCAGTATTTT.

This clone was counted only a few times. The chain carries TRBV5-8 and TRBJ2-7; TRBD2 is a possible D gene (5 bases). The CDR3 totals 15 residues. The V end was cut by 0 bases, the J end by 1 base, with 11 bases between. The germline V gene encodes CDR1 SGHTS and CDR2 YDEGEE. CDR3 sequence reads: CASSLVSGGSYEQYF. The CDR3 DNA reads TGTGCCAGCAGCTTGGTGTCAGGAGGATCCTACGAGCAGTACTTC.

The gene calls are TRBV18 and TRBJ1-2; 9 nucleotides align to TRBD1. This CDR3 is built from 13 residues. Germline V CDR1 and CDR2: KGHSH, LQKENI. V lost 6 bases to trimming and J lost 8 bases; unmatched junction nucleotides: 7. The DNA of the CDR3 is TGTGCCAGCTCCCTGGGACAGGGTTTCGGCTACACCTTC. It yields the protein CASSLGQGFGYTF.

The chain is built from TRBV7-9 and TRBJ2-6; 9 bases fit TRBD1. The CDR3 extends over 18 amino acids. The V gene's germline CDR1 is SEHNR and CDR2 FQNEAQ (reference sequence). V was pared by 5 bases and J by 4 bases, with 12 bases of the junction left unmatched. The CDR3: CASSRGFGTGSGANVLTF. The CDR3 bases are TGTGCCAGCAGCCGGGGTTTTGGGACAGGGTCCGGGGCCAACGTCCTGACTTTC.

The chain is built from TRBV19 and TRBJ1-2, with D possibly being TRBD1 (6 bases). The germline V and J ends were trimmed by 3 bases and 6 bases, with 11 bases remaining between them. Germline lookup yields CDR1 LNHDA and CDR2 SQIVND (reference sequence). The CDR3 consists of 13 residues. This CDR3 is CASSITGGNGYTF. CDR3 coding DNA: TGTGCCAGTAGTATTACGGGGGGCAATGGCTACACCTTC. Full variable domain (rest looked up from reference TRBV19 and TRBJ1-2): DGGITQSPKYLFRKEGQNVTLSCEQNLNHDAMYWYRQDPGQGLRLIYYSQIVNDFQKGDIAEGYSVSREKKESFPLTVTSAQKNPTAFYLCASSITGGNGYTFGSGTRLTVV.

J is TRBJ2-1 and V is TRBV6-5; 7 bases are a match to TRBD2. The CDR3 length is 14 residues. CDR1 and CDR2 (germline): MNHEY, SVGAGI. J lost 5 bases, V lost 11 bases, and 12 bases had no gene match. This CDR3 is CAVGKAGNDNEQFF. The CDR3 DNA follows: TGTGCCGTCGGGAAAGCGGGGAATGACAATGAGCAGTTCTTC.

V gene TRBV6-6 combines with J gene TRBJ1-1, with D possibly being TRBD1 (6 bases). CDR3 length equals 13 residues. The V end was cut by 4 bases, the J end by 6 bases, with 12 bases between. The germline V gene encodes CDR1 MNHNY and CDR2 SVGAGI (reference sequence). The CDR3 DNA sequence: TGTGCCAGCAGTTCCTCGGGGGCCCCTGAAGCTTTCTTT. It is translated as CASSSSGAPEAFF.

The chain has TRBV5-6 and TRBJ1-2, with 7 bases identical to TRBD1. Germline lookup yields CDR1 SGHDT and CDR2 YYEEEE. This CDR3 spans 13 amino acids. Losses at the gene ends were 0 bases for V and 4 bases for J; bases not matched to a gene: 0. In nucleotides, the CDR3 is TGTGCCAGCAGCTTGGGGACAGGCTATGGCTACACCTTC. Translation gives CASSLGTGYGYTF.

CDR3 in DNA: TGTGCCAGCAGCCCTCGGGGGGCTCGCGGAATAGGGGGCTACACCTTC. Its translation: CASSPRGARGIGGYTF. The chain employs TRBV7-9 and TRBJ1-2; weak D call: TRBD1 (6 bases). CDR1 and CDR2 from the germline V gene are SEHNR and FQNEAQ (reference sequence). The CDR3 is 16 residues long. Trimming removed 5 bases from V and 8 bases from J, with 24 bases in between.

This clone was observed a handful of times. The gene calls are TRBV19 and TRBJ1-4; perhaps TRBD1 as D (6 bases). Between the trimmed V and J ends, which lost 1 base and 6 bases, there was a span of 12 bases. This CDR3 is built from 15 residues. CDR1 and CDR2 (germline): LNHDA, SQIVND (reference sequence). CDR3 sequence (DNA): TGTGCCAGTAGTATAGCAGGGACACCGGATGAAAAACTGTTTTTT. The encoded protein is CASSIAGTPDEKLFF.

The chain carries TRBV6-5 and TRBJ2-2, with D possibly matching TRBD1 (5 bases). Germline V CDR1 and CDR2: MNHEY, SVGAGI. The CDR3 is made up of 16 amino acids. Trimming removed 0 bases from V and 4 bases from J, with 12 bases in between. The CDR3, as DNA: TGTGCCAGCAGTTACTCCATAGGACACATCACCGGGGAGCTGTTTTTT. Protein: CASSYSIGHITGELFF.

Comment on this clone: Other DNA sequences in the sample encode the same CDR3. The V call is TRBV30, the J call TRBJ1-1; 9 bases are shared with TRBD1. The CDR3 totals 12 residues. Losses at the gene ends were 6 bases for V and 4 bases for J; bases not matched to a gene: 3. The germline V gene encodes CDR1 GTSNPN and CDR2 SVGIG (reference sequence). DNA of the CDR3: TGTGCCTGTCACAGGGGGCTCACTGAAGCTTTCTTT. This gives the protein CACHRGLTEAFF.

The chain is built from TRBV6-6 and TRBJ1-5; the match to TRBD1 covers 8 bases. CDR3 length: 15 amino acids. V gave up 0 bases and J gave up 8 bases; unmatched junction bases: 6. Germline CDR1 reads MNHNY; CDR2 reads SVGAGI (reference sequence). The CDR3 protein is CASSYSAGGAKPQHF. The CDR3 DNA sequence: TGTGCCAGCAGTTACTCGGCAGGGGGCGCAAAGCCCCAGCATTTT.

This chain joins TRBV6-5 and TRBJ2-5, with 8 bases fitting TRBD1. J lost 5 bases, V lost 6 bases, and 11 bases had no gene match. CDR3 length: 15 amino acids. In germline, CDR1 is MNHEY, CDR2 SVGAGI. DNA for the CDR3: TGTGCCAGCAGCCCCTGGACAGGGAGTCAGGAGACCCAGTACTTC. Amino acid sequence: CASSPWTGSQETQYF.

The CDR3, as DNA: TGTGCCACCAGCAGAGATTTGACTAACACTGAAGCTTTCTTT. Protein: CATSRDLTNTEAFF. The rearrangement links TRBV15 to TRBJ1-1; D not certain. Trimming took 0 bases from V and 2 from J, leaving 7 bases between them. This CDR3 region has 14 residues. Germline CDR1 and CDR2: LNHNV and YYDKDF (reference sequence).